A single sample gave rise to the 10 T cell receptor beta chains below, sequenced in a study of cytomegalovirus exposure and HLA in healthy donors. This table comes from immunoSEQ multiplex PCR, and its TCRdb copy is limited to in-frame clones, with some not included. In the table there are some 210,000 clones, around 86% of which are singletons. Sample: PBMCs. Every receptor here comes from a woman aged 18-30 years in good health and CMV-seropositive.

This clone was detected a few times. The chain recombines TRBV7-9 with TRBJ2-7, with 7 bases identical to TRBD1. V was clipped by 3 bases and J by 3 bases; unmatched bases: 2. CDR3 length: 13 residues. CDR1 is SEHNR and CDR2 is FQNEAQ in the germline V gene (reference sequence). The CDR3 here is CASSLGTVYEQYF. Written as DNA, the CDR3 is TGTGCCAGCAGCTTGGGGACAGTCTACGAGCAGTACTTC.

The chain employs TRBV19 and TRBJ2-1, with 12 positions matching TRBD2. Trimming took 3 bases from V and 7 from J; bases not matched to a gene: 1. The CDR3 is 14 residues long. From germline, CDR1 is LNHDA and CDR2 SQIVND (reference sequence). CDR3 loop: CASSMGTSGNEQFF. The DNA of the CDR3 is TGTGCCAGTAGTATGGGGACTAGCGGGAATGAGCAGTTCTTC. Using reference TRBV19 and TRBJ2-1 for the parts outside the CDR3, the full variable domain is DGGITQSPKYLFRKEGQNVTLSCEQNLNHDAMYWYRQDPGQGLRLIYYSQIVNDFQKGDIAEGYSVSREKKESFPLTVTSAQKNPTAFYLCASSMGTSGNEQFFGPGTRLTVL.

This clone was counted a few times. This chain uses TRBV18 with TRBJ1-4, with D possibly matching TRBD1 (6 bases). V was shortened by 3 bases and J by 14 bases, with 13 bases between the two germline ends. The germline gives CDR1 KGHSH, CDR2 LQKENI. The CDR3 runs 12 residues. CDR3 sequence reads: CASSPDGGGLFF. CDR3 DNA: TGTGCCAGCTCACCCGACGGGGGGGGCCTGTTTTTT.

V and J are TRBV13 and TRBJ2-7, with a tentative D call TRBD2 (5 bases). The V end was cut by 7 bases, the J end by 0 bases, with 13 bases between. The length of the CDR3 is 14 residues. Germline V gene data show CDR1 as PRHDT and CDR2 as FYEKMQ (reference sequence). The CDR3 DNA is TGTGCCAGCACCTCGCGGAGGAGCTCCTACGAGCAGTACTTC. This gives the protein CASTSRRSSYEQYF.

This chain connects TRBV5-1 to TRBJ1-4; TRBD1 is a possible D gene (5 bases). V lost 3 bases and J lost 7, with 19 bases in between. In germline, CDR1 is SGHRS, CDR2 YFSETQ. The length of the CDR3 is 16 residues. The CDR3 loop is CASSSRLGGTGEKLFF. DNA of the CDR3: TGCGCCAGCAGCTCGAGGCTGGGGGGAACTGGTGAAAAACTGTTTTTT.

This chain joins TRBV5-4 and TRBJ2-3; D possibly corresponds to TRBD2 (6 bases). Deletions cut 1 base from V and 1 base from J, with 13 bases between. The CDR3 is made up of 16 amino acids. Germline V gene lookup returns CDR1 SGHNT and CDR2 YYREEE (reference sequence). CDR3 protein: CASSLRRAIGTDTQYF. DNA for the CDR3: TGTGCCAGCAGCTTGCGGAGGGCTATCGGCACAGATACGCAGTATTTT.

This clone was detected once. The chain employs TRBV4-2 and TRBJ2-1; 8 bases match TRBD2. Germline CDR1 and CDR2: LGHNA and YNFKEQ. The length of the CDR3 is 17 residues. Germline trimming cut 3 bases from V and 0 bases from J; bases unmatched to any gene: 7. The CDR3 region is CASSHAGLDSSYNEQFF. The DNA for the CDR3 is TGTGCCAGCAGCCACGCGGGACTAGATAGCTCCTACAATGAGCAGTTCTTC.

The genes are TRBV12-5 and TRBJ2-1, with TRBD2 matching 7 bases. The CDR3 runs 14 residues. The V gene's germline CDR1 is LGHNT and CDR2 FRNRAP. J lost 3 bases, V lost 3 bases, and 2 bases had no gene match. The CDR3 nucleotides are TGTGCTAGTGGTTTAGCGGGGATCTACAATGAGCAGTTCTTC. Its protein is CASGLAGIYNEQFF.

This chain joins TRBV25-1 and TRBJ2-1; maybe TRBD1 (7 bases). The V gene lost 1 base and the J gene lost 0 bases, with 13 bases spanning the gap. The CDR3 length is 17 residues. Germline V gene sequence: CDR1 MGHDK, CDR2 SYGVNS. As DNA, the CDR3 is TGTGCCAGCAGTGAATCGGAGGGGGCCAGCTCCTACAATGAGCAGTTCTTC. Its translation is CASSESEGASSYNEQFF. The full variable domain, with the rest looked up from reference TRBV25-1 and TRBJ2-1, is EADIYQTPRYLVIGTGKKITLECSQTMGHDKMYWYQQDPGMELHLIHYSYGVNSTEKGDLSSESTVSRIRTEHFPLTLESARPSHTSQYLCASSESEGASSYNEQFFGPGTRLTVL.

The chain uses TRBV5-4 and TRBJ1-4; D is uncertain. CDR1 and CDR2 (germline): SGHNT, YYREEE (reference sequence). This CDR3 comprises 13 residues. Trimming left V 1 base short and J 8 bases short, with 9 bases between. The CDR3 loop reads CASSLRLEEKLFF. The CDR3 DNA is TGTGCCAGCAGCTTGCGCCTTGAGGAAAAACTGTTTTTT.